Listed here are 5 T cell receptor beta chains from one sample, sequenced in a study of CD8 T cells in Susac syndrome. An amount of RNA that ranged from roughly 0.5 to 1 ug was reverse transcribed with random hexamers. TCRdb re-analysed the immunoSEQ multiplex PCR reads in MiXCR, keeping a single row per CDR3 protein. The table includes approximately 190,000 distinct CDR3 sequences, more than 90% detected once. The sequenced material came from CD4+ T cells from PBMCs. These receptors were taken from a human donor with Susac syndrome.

The CDR3 loop reads CSARGSGGAYGYTF. CDR3 sequence (DNA): TGCAGTGCTAGAGGCTCAGGGGGTGCCTATGGCTACACCTTC. The gene calls are TRBV20-1 and TRBJ1-2, with 7 bases matching TRBD1. The length of the CDR3 is 14 residues. Trimming removed 1 base from V and 4 bases from J; junction bases left unmatched: 6. Germline V gene data show CDR1 as DFQATT and CDR2 as SNEGSKA (reference sequence).

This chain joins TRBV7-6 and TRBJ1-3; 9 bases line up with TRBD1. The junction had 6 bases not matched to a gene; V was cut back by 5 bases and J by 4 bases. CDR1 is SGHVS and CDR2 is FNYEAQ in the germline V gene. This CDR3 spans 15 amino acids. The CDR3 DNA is TGTGCCAGCAGCCGCACAGGGGGCGGAGGAAACACCATATATTTT. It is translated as CASSRTGGGGNTIYF.

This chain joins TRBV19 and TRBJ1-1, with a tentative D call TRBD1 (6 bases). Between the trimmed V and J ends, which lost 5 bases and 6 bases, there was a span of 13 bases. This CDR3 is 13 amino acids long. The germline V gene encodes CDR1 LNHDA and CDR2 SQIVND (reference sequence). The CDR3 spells CASSHRVEAEAFF. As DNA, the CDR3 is TGTGCCAGTAGTCACAGGGTTGAGGCTGAAGCTTTCTTT.

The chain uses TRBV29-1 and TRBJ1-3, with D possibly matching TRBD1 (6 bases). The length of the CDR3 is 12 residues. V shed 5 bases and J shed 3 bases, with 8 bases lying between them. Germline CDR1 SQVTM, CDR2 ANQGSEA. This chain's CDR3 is CSVIRGGNTIYF. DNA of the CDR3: TGCAGCGTTATCAGGGGTGGAAACACCATATATTTT.

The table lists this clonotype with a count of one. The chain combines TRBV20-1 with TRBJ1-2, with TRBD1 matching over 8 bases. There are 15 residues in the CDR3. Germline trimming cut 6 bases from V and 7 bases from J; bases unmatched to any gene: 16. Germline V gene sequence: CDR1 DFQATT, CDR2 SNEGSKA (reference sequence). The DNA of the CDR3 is TGCAGTGCAGCGAACCCCGTTCAGGGGGCCTTTGGCTACACCTTC. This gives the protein CSAANPVQGAFGYTF.